These 22 T cell receptor beta chains originate from one sample sequenced in a study of blood T cell repertoires in COVID-19 (dated by TCRdb to about 2020). Libraries were prepared through the immunoSEQ multiplex PCR assay. What TCRdb holds here is the immuneACCESS table cut down to in-frame rearrangements. Part of the clones is not present; checked against another copy, under half of the missing clones reflect an unresolved V gene, and the others are unexplained. The sample includes roughly 150,000 clones, with about 83% observed a single time. Around 2.9% of the sample goes to the ten largest clones. The sequenced sample consisted of peripheral blood. The receptors shown here come from a woman over 75 with COVID-19, enrolled during active disease.

The chain joins TRBV7-9 to TRBJ2-7; D uncertain. Germline lookup yields CDR1 SEHNR and CDR2 FQNEAQ (reference sequence). There are 12 residues in the CDR3. V was cut by 4 bases and J by 0 bases, with 4 bases left in between. The CDR3 reads CASSSLSYEQYF. The CDR3 DNA reads as TGTGCCAGCAGCTCCCTCTCCTACGAGCAGTACTTC.

V gene TRBV7-3 combines with J gene TRBJ2-1; maybe TRBD2 (5 bases). V shed 4 bases and J shed 5 bases, with 12 bases lying between them. The length of the CDR3 is 14 residues. Germline V gene data show CDR1 as SGHTA and CDR2 as FQGTGA. Here the CDR3 reads CASSSVGANNEQFF. The CDR3 nucleotides are TGTGCCAGCAGCTCGGTGGGAGCGAACAATGAGCAGTTCTTC.

The chain combines TRBV19 with TRBJ1-2, with 9 bases aligning to TRBD1. J gave up 0 bases and V 8 bases, and 1 base lay outside the gene matches. CDR1 and CDR2 from the germline V gene are LNHDA and SQIVND (reference sequence). The CDR3 is 13 residues long. The CDR3 DNA follows: TGTGCCAGTCGGGACAGGGCTAACTATGGCTACACCTTC. Its protein is CASRDRANYGYTF.

CDR3 coding DNA: TGTGCCAGCAGCCCCCGACAGGCGATAAATCAGCCCCAGCATTTT. Translated, it gives CASSPRQAINQPQHF. V gene TRBV27 combines with J gene TRBJ1-5; the D gene is possibly TRBD1 (6 bases). The CDR3 contains 15 residues. V shed 6 bases and J shed 4 bases, with 16 bases lying between them. The germline CDR1 and CDR2 sequences are MNHEY and SMNVEV (reference sequence).

This sequence joins TRBV7-3 and TRBJ2-1; 7 bases fit TRBD2. The CDR3 loop spans 15 amino acids. The J segment lost 2 bases and the V segment lost 1 base, leaving 2 bases of the junction unmatched. The germline V gene has CDR1 SGHTA and CDR2 FQGTGA. DNA of the CDR3: TGTGCCAGCAGCTTAATGGGGGGGACCTACAATGAGCAGTTCTTC. Translated, it gives CASSLMGGTYNEQFF. The variable domain in full, with the rest retrieved from reference TRBV7-3 and TRBJ2-1, is GAGVSQTPSNKVTEKGKYVELRCDPISGHTALYWYRQSLGQGPEFLIYFQGTGAADDSGLPNDRFFAVRPEGSVSTLKIQRTERGDSAVYLCASSLMGGTYNEQFFGPGTRLTVL.

In nucleotides, the CDR3 is TGTGCCATCAAGGCGGGAGGGATAGATACGCAGTATTTT. As protein: CAIKAGGIDTQYF. The chain employs TRBV10-3 and TRBJ2-3; 9 nucleotides match TRBD2. This CDR3 spans 13 amino acids. V trimming: 7 bases; J trimming: 5 bases; junction bases outside the gene matches: 4. Germline loops: CDR1 ENHRY, CDR2 SYGVKD.

The chain links TRBV19 to TRBJ2-1; a weak D match, TRBD2 (7 bases). V was trimmed by 9 bases and J by 7 bases, leaving 19 bases between them. The CDR3 has 14 amino acids. From germline, CDR1 is LNHDA and CDR2 SQIVND (reference sequence). CDR3 nucleotides: TGTGCCAGCACTTTGAGGGGGGGGTCAAATGAGCAGTTCTTC. Amino acids: CASTLRGGSNEQFF.

This rearrangement joins TRBV7-9 to TRBJ2-7; a possible D gene is TRBD1 (5 bases). The CDR3 is made up of 14 amino acids. V gave up 4 bases and J gave up 1 base, with 11 bases separating them. Germline V gives CDR1 SEHNR, CDR2 FQNEAQ (reference sequence). CDR3 loop: CASSSPTASYEQYF. The CDR3 coding sequence is TGTGCCAGCAGCTCCCCGACAGCTTCCTACGAGCAGTACTTC.

The CDR3 DNA follows: TGTGCCAGCAGCCCACGGACAGGGAAATACGAGCAGTACTTC. Its translation is CASSPRTGKYEQYF. V gene TRBV11-3 combines with J gene TRBJ2-7; 8 bases are shared with TRBD1. Trimming removed 5 bases from V and 4 bases from J; junction bases left unmatched: 7. Germline V gene lookup returns CDR1 SGHNT and CDR2 YENEEA. The CDR3 is 14 residues long.

The CDR3 coding sequence is TGCGCCAGCAGCTTGGACGGTCCAGCGTTCTACGAGCAGTACTTC. This codes for CASSLDGPAFYEQYF. The chain links TRBV5-1 to TRBJ2-7; D gene ambiguous. CDR3 length equals 15 residues. CDR1 and CDR2 from the germline V gene are SGHRS and YFSETQ. The ends were cut back, 0 bases at V and 3 bases at J, with 13 bases in the middle. Full variable domain (missing parts from reference TRBV5-1 and TRBJ2-7): KAGVTQTPRYLIKTRGQQVTLSCSPISGHRSVSWYQQTPGQGLQFLFEYFSETQRNKGNFPGRFSGRQFSNSRSEMNVSTLELGDSALYLCASSLDGPAFYEQYFGPGTRLTVT.

A single count supports this clone. The rearrangement joins TRBV11-1 to TRBJ2-7; a weak D match, TRBD2 (5 bases). This CDR3 has 16 residues. V lost 5 bases to trimming and J lost 5 bases, with 22 bases between them. Germline loops: CDR1 SGHAT, CDR2 FQDESV (reference sequence). CDR3 protein: CASSPRGGRRHDEQYF. Written as DNA, the CDR3 is TGTGCCAGCAGCCCACGCGGCGGGCGCCGCCACGACGAGCAGTACTTC. Using reference TRBV11-1 and TRBJ2-7 for the parts outside the CDR3, the full variable domain is EAEVAQSPRYKITEKSQAVAFWCDPISGHATLYWYRQILGQGPELLVQFQDESVVDDSQLPKDRFSAERLKGVDSTLKIQPAELGDSAMYLCASSPRGGRRHDEQYFGPGTRLTVT.

The genes are TRBV19 and TRBJ1-2; D gene unclear. Between the trimmed V and J ends, which lost 4 bases and 7 bases, there was a span of 13 bases. From germline, CDR1 is LNHDA and CDR2 SQIVND (reference sequence). The CDR3 loop spans 13 amino acids. DNA for the CDR3: TGTGCCAGTAGTAGGGAGAGAGGGTTTGGCTACACCTTC. This translates into CASSRERGFGYTF.

The chain recombines TRBV20-1 with TRBJ2-7; 7 bases agree with TRBD2. Unmatched junction bases numbered 14, after V lost 3 bases and J lost 6 bases. Germline values: CDR1 DFQATT, CDR2 SNEGSKA (reference sequence). The CDR3 runs 15 residues. The CDR3 reads CSASSTGGSGREQYF. The CDR3 DNA follows: TGCAGTGCTAGTTCTACTGGCGGGAGTGGTCGCGAGCAGTACTTC.

The chain combines TRBV20-1 with TRBJ2-4; D possibly corresponds to TRBD2 (6 bases). Germline V gene lookup returns CDR1 DFQATT and CDR2 SNEGSKA (reference sequence). V was trimmed by 3 bases and J by 3 bases, leaving 15 bases between them. The CDR3 is 15 residues long. CDR3 nucleotide sequence: TGCAGTGCTAGTTATCCGGGGGTTGGCAAAAACATTCAGTACTTC. Residues: CSASYPGVGKNIQYF.

This clone was counted between two and nine times. V and J are TRBV4-1 and TRBJ2-7; 9 bases line up with TRBD1. The CDR3 is 15 residues long. Germline values: CDR1 MGHRA, CDR2 YSYEKL. Unmatched junction bases numbered 11, after V lost 8 bases and J lost 3 bases. In DNA, the CDR3 is TGCGCCAGCGCGAGAGGGACAGGGATTATCTACGAGCAGTACTTC. As protein: CASARGTGIIYEQYF.

The chain links TRBV4-3 to TRBJ2-3; D is perhaps TRBD2 (6 bases). Trimming pared 1 base from V and 4 bases from J, leaving 12 bases between. CDR1 and CDR2 (germline): LGHNA, YSLEER. The CDR3 is made up of 15 amino acids. CDR3 sequence: CASSQVRAGPDTQYF. The CDR3 nucleotides read TGCGCCAGCAGCCAAGTCCGTGCGGGGCCAGATACGCAGTATTTT.

The chain is built from TRBV5-5 and TRBJ2-4, with TRBD1 as a possible D gene (6 bases). V was trimmed by 2 bases and J by 5 bases, leaving 11 bases between them. This CDR3 comprises 14 residues. CDR1 and CDR2 (germline): SGHKS, YYEKEE (reference sequence). CDR3 sequence (DNA): TGTGCCAGCAGCTTCCCACAGGGCCAAAACATTCAGTACTTC. Translation gives CASSFPQGQNIQYF.

The sample holds one count of this clone. This chain uses TRBV18 with TRBJ2-1, with 7 bases matching TRBD1. This CDR3 comprises 16 residues. The germline V gene encodes CDR1 KGHSH and CDR2 LQKENI. V shed 6 bases and J 0 bases; nucleotides not matched to a gene: 8. The CDR3 DNA sequence: TGTGCCAGCTCTCCCAGGACAGGCCTCTCCTACAATGAGCAGTTCTTC. Protein: CASSPRTGLSYNEQFF.

The J gene is TRBJ2-7, the V gene TRBV19, with a weak D call TRBD1 (5 bases). The CDR3 runs to 13 residues. Trimming removed 4 bases from V and 4 bases from J, with 11 bases in between. Germline V CDR1 and CDR2: LNHDA, SQIVND (reference sequence). The CDR3 bases are TGTGCCAGTAGTAACCAAGACAGTTACGAGCAGTACTTC. Protein sequence: CASSNQDSYEQYF.

The chain joins TRBV7-2 to TRBJ2-3, with D perhaps matching TRBD2 (7 bases). In germline, CDR1 is SGHTA, CDR2 FQGNSA. Trimming pared 2 bases from V and 2 bases from J, leaving 14 bases between. The CDR3 sequence is 16 residues long. The CDR3 region is CASSLLRGRPTDTQYF. The CDR3 bases are TGTGCCAGCAGCTTATTGCGGGGGCGCCCCACAGATACGCAGTATTTT. The variable domain in full, with the rest retrieved from reference TRBV7-2 and TRBJ2-3, is GAGVSQSPSNKVTEKGKDVELRCDPISGHTALYWYRQSLGQGLEFLIYFQGNSAPDKSGLPSDRFSAERTGGSVSTLTIQRTQQEDSAVYLCASSLLRGRPTDTQYFGPGTRLTVL.

CDR3 DNA sequence: TGTGCCAGCAGGGATAGCGGGGCGGGGGGAGGCTATGGCTACACCTTC. This encodes CASRDSGAGGGYGYTF. The chain recombines TRBV21-1 with TRBJ1-2. TRBV21-1 is marked as a pseudogene. CDR3 length equals 16 residues.

The J gene is TRBJ1-1, the V gene TRBV5-3; D gene ambiguous. TRBV5-3 is noted as an ORF with a role that remains uncertain. The CDR3 is made up of 14 amino acids. V lost 4 bases and J 4 bases, leaving 14 bases between the germline ends. CDR3 sequence reads: CARSIRTGITEAFF. The CDR3 DNA follows: TGTGCCAGAAGCATTCGGACGGGGATCACTGAAGCTTTCTTT.